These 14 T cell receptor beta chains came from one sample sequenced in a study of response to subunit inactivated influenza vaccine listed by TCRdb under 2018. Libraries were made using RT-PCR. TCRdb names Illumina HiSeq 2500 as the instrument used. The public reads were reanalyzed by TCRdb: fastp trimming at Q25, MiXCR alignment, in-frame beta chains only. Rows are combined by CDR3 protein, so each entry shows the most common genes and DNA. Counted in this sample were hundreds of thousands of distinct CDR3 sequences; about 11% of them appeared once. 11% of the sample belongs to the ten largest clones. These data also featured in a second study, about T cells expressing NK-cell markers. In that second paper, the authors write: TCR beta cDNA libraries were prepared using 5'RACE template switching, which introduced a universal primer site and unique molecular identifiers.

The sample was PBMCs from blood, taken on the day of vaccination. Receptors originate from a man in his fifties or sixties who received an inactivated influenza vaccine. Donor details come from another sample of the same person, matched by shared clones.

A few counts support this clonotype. CDR3 in amino acids: CASFLKGTGKETQYF. In DNA, the CDR3 is TGTGCCAGCTTCCTCAAAGGGACAGGGAAAGAGACCCAGTACTTC. The chain carries TRBV28 and TRBJ2-5, with 9 bases lining up with TRBD1. Germline loops: CDR1 MDHEN, CDR2 SYDVKM. V dropped 8 bases and J dropped 3; count of bases not matched to a gene: 10. The CDR3 extends over 15 amino acids.

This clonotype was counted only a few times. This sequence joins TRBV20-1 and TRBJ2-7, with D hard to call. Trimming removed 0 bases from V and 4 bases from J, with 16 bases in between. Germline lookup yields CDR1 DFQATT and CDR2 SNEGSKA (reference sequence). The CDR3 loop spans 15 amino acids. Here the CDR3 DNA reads TGCAGTGCTAGAGATATCCGCGGACCATGGTACGAGCAGTACTTC. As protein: CSARDIRGPWYEQYF.

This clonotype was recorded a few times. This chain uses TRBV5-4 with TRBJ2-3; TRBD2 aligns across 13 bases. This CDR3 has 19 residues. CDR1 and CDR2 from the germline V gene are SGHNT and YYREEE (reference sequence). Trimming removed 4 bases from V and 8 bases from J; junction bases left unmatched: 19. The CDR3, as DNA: TGTGCCAGCAGCCTGGGACTAGCGGGAACCGTAGTGTCGGGTGGTACGCAGTATTTT. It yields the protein CASSLGLAGTVVSGGTQYF.

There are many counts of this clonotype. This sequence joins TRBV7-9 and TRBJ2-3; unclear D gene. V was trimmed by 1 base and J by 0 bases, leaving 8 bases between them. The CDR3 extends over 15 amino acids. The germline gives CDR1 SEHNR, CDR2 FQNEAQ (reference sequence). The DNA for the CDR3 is TGTGCCAGCAGCTTAGGCAGCACTAGCACAGATACGCAGTATTTT. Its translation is CASSLGSTSTDTQYF.

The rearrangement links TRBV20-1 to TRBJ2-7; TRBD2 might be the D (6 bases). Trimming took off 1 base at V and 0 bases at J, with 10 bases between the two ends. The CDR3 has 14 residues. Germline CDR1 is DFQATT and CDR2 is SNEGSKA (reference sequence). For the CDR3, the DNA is TGCAGTGCTAGAGGGACTACAGGCTCCTACGAGCAGTACTTC. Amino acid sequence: CSARGTTGSYEQYF.

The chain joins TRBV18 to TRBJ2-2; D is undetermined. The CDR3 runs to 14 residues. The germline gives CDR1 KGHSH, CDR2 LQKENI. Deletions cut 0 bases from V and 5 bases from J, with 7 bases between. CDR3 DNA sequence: TGTGCCAGCTCACCACCGGTAGGAACCGGGGAGCTGTTTTTT. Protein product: CASSPPVGTGELFF.

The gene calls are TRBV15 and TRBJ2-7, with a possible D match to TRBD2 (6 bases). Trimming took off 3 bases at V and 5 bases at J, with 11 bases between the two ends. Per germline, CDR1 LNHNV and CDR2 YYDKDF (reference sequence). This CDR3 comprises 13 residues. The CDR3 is CATSRDGRDEQYF. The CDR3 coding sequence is TGTGCCACCAGCAGGGACGGGAGAGACGAGCAGTACTTC.

The CDR3 nucleotides are TGCAGTGCTAGAGCGGGGACAGGGGGCTTTGGGGCCAACGTCCTGACTTTC. Translating it yields CSARAGTGGFGANVLTF. This rearrangement joins TRBV20-1 to TRBJ2-6, with 12 bases aligning to TRBD1. This CDR3 region has 17 residues. The V segment lost 1 base and the J segment 3 bases; nucleotides outside the gene matches: 4. Germline V gene lookup returns CDR1 DFQATT and CDR2 SNEGSKA (reference sequence).

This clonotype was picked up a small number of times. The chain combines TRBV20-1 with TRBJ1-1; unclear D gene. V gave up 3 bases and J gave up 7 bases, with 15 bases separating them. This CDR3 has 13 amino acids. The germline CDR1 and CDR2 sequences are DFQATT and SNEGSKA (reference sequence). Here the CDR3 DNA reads TGCAGTGCTAGTGGCAGTGGAGGGATTGAAGCTTTCTTT. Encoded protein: CSASGSGGIEAFF.

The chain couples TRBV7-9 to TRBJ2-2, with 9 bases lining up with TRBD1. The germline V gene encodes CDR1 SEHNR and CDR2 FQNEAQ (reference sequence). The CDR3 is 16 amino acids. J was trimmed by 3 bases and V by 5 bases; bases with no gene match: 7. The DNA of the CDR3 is TGTGCCAGCAGCCCGAGCGGGACAGGGTACACCGGGGAGCTGTTTTTT. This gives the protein CASSPSGTGYTGELFF.

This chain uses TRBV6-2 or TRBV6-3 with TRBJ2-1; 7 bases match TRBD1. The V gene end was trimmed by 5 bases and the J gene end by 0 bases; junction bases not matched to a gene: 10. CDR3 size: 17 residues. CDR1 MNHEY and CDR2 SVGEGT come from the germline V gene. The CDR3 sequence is CASSPRQGESSYNEQFF. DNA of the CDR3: TGTGCCAGCAGTCCCCGACAGGGAGAGAGCTCCTACAATGAGCAGTTCTTC.

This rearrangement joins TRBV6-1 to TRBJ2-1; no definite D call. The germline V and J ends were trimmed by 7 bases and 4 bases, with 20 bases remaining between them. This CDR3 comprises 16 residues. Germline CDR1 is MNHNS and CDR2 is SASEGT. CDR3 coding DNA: TGTGCCAGCACCACAAACTCTGTCAGTCTATACAATGAGCAGTTCTTC. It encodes CASTTNSVSLYNEQFF.

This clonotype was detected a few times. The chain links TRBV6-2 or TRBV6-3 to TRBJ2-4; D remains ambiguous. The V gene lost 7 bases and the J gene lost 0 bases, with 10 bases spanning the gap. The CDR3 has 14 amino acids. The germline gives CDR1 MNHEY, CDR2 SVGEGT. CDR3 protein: CASKTELAKNIQYF. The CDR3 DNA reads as TGTGCCAGCAAAACAGAGCTAGCCAAAAACATTCAGTACTTC.

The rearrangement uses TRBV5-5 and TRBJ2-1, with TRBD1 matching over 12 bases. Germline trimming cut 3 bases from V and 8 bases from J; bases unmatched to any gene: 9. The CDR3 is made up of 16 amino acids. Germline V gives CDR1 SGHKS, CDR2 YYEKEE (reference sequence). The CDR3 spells CASSWTTGQGAYEQFF. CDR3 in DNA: TGTGCCAGCAGCTGGACCACGGGACAGGGGGCGTATGAGCAGTTCTTC.